These 10 T cell receptor beta chains originate from one sample sequenced in a study of T cells after yellow fever vaccination. TCRdb analysed the 5' RACE reads with MiXCR anew, one entry per CDR3 protein. The sample shows just under 600,000 distinct CDR3 sequences, about 13% of them seen only once. The sequencing used PBMCs, collected on the day of the yellow fever booster vaccination. The origin of the receptors is a man in his thirties or forties who received the YFV17D yellow fever vaccine.

In its sample, this clonotype was seen a few times. The chain links TRBV12-3 or TRBV12-4 to TRBJ2-1, with 7 nucleotides matching TRBD2. V lost 5 bases and J lost 2; bases outside the gene matches: 3. There are 14 residues in the CDR3. The CDR3 DNA reads as TGTGCCAGCAGTGTTCGGGAGGCCTACAATGAGCAGTTCTTC. It encodes CASSVREAYNEQFF.

A few counts support this clonotype. The chain has TRBV24-1 and TRBJ2-1; 15 nucleotides agree with TRBD2. The CDR3 length is 20 residues. Germline assignment: CDR1 KGHDR and CDR2 SFDVKD. Germline trimming cut 4 bases from V and 1 base from J; bases unmatched to any gene: 10. CDR3 amino acids: CATSDQPGLAGGVSYNEQFF. DNA of the CDR3: TGTGCCACCAGTGACCAACCGGGACTAGCGGGAGGAGTTTCCTACAATGAGCAGTTCTTC.

This clonotype has more than one count but fewer than ten. As DNA, the CDR3 is TGCAGTGCTATAATCGGAGGACTAGCGGGAGTCGAGCAGTACTTC. The encoded protein is CSAIIGGLAGVEQYF. The chain carries TRBV20-1 and TRBJ2-7, with 13 bases identical to TRBD2. Germline V gives CDR1 DFQATT, CDR2 SNEGSKA (reference sequence). CDR3 length: 15 residues. V gave up 4 bases and J gave up 6 bases; unmatched junction bases: 9.

This clonotype was counted ten times or more. This chain connects TRBV20-1 to TRBJ1-1, with 8 bases aligning to TRBD1. The CDR3 length is 15 residues. The ends lost 5 bases at V and 4 bases at J; junction bases unmatched: 12. CDR1 DFQATT and CDR2 SNEGSKA come from the germline V gene (reference sequence). The CDR3 loop is CSASGGDPEITEAFF. The DNA of the CDR3 is TGCAGTGCTTCAGGGGGCGATCCCGAAATCACTGAAGCTTTCTTT.

The chain is built from TRBV7-3 and TRBJ2-3; 8 bases are a match to TRBD2. Germline V gene sequence: CDR1 SGHTA, CDR2 FQGTGA. This CDR3 region has 16 residues. J was trimmed by 2 bases and V by 0 bases; bases with no gene match: 4. The CDR3 protein is CASSLTGLAYTDTQYF. The CDR3 nucleotides read TGTGCCAGCAGCTTAACAGGACTAGCCTACACAGATACGCAGTATTTT.

This clonotype was detected a few times. This chain joins TRBV7-9 and TRBJ2-5; D gene unclear. Trimming took 5 bases from V and 5 from J, leaving 21 bases between them. Germline CDR1 reads SEHNR; CDR2 reads FQNEAQ (reference sequence). This CDR3 spans 16 amino acids. Here the CDR3 reads CASSLGDRLTPETQYF. CDR3 nucleotides: TGTGCCAGCAGCCTGGGCGACCGGTTAACCCCCGAGACCCAGTACTTC.

The V call is TRBV30, the J call TRBJ2-6; D not resolved. The CDR3 extends over 12 amino acids. Germline loops: CDR1 GTSNPN, CDR2 SVGIG (reference sequence). The V end lost 3 bases, the J end lost 3 bases, and 3 bases lay between the germline ends. The CDR3 here is CAWSGGANVLTF. The DNA for the CDR3 is TGTGCCTGGAGCGGTGGGGCCAACGTCCTGACTTTC.

The table lists this clonotype with a few counts. This chain joins TRBV7-9 and TRBJ2-1; the D gene could be TRBD1 or TRBD2 (6 bases each). Trimming removed 5 bases from V and 3 bases from J, with 14 bases in between. Germline CDR1 and CDR2: SEHNR and FQNEAQ (reference sequence). The CDR3 has 15 amino acids. The CDR3 protein is CASSLQGGIYNEQFF. In DNA, the CDR3 is TGTGCCAGCAGCCTACAGGGAGGAATCTACAATGAGCAGTTCTTC.

J is TRBJ2-5 and V is TRBV27, with a tentative D call TRBD1 (5 bases). The CDR3 loop spans 15 amino acids. V lost 7 bases and J lost 1, with 16 bases in between. Germline CDR1 and CDR2: MNHEY and SMNVEV (reference sequence). The CDR3 spells CASKVLGQGQETQYF. In DNA, the CDR3 is TGTGCCAGCAAGGTGCTGGGCCAGGGCCAAGAGACCCAGTACTTC.

This clonotype was detected many times. The gene calls are TRBV20-1 and TRBJ2-2; D possibly corresponds to TRBD2 (6 bases). The CDR3 is 15 amino acids. Germline-derived CDR1 and CDR2 are DFQATT and SNEGSKA (reference sequence). V lost 6 bases, J lost 3 bases, and 17 bases lay in between. The CDR3 protein is CSALPVEGYTGELFF. The CDR3 bases are TGCAGTGCGCTCCCTGTGGAGGGGTACACCGGGGAGCTGTTTTTT.